This T cell receptor beta chain was recovered during a study of control samples from healthy donors and cancer patients. Measured with immunoSEQ multiplex PCR; TCRdb has only the in-frame clones, and not every one. The repertoire holds tens of thousands of clones, with about nine tenths as singletons. This clone was recorded once. The sequencing input was PBMCs. The sequence was obtained from a man aged 60-69 years with colorectal cancer.

The DNA of the CDR3 is TGCAGCGGTGGACGGCCCTACGAGCAGTACTTC. This gives the protein CSGGRPYEQYF. The rearrangement links TRBV29-1 to TRBJ2-7; D is unresolved. Looked up from germline, CDR1 is SQVTM and CDR2 is ANQGSEA. V lost 7 bases and J lost 2, with 9 bases in between. This CDR3 region has 11 residues.